The T cell receptor (beta chain) under discussion was sequenced for a study of blood T cell repertoires in COVID-19 (dated by TCRdb to the early 2020s). Notes on the research overall: Samples from collaborators originated in the United States, Italy and Spain and spanned both the acute and convalescent phases of COVID-19. The material from the prospective study consisted of cDNA or gDNA derived from T cells, B-cell-depleted T cells, or PBMCs. The dataset comprised deeply sampled blood TCRbeta repertoires from subjects exposed to, actively infected with, or recovered from COVID-19. A freely available public database, intended as a resource for researchers studying the immune response to SARS-CoV-2, is where the repertoires were released. The samples were drawn from two sources: the first 160 participants of the ongoing ImmuneRACE study, and fewer than 1,500 subjects contributed by 6 global collaborators. A de-identified subject ID, COVID-19 status, age in years and sex were almost always included in the sample metadata. Where HLA class I and class II types were available, the types were taken from metadata supplied by the sample provider, not from assay-based typing. General findings and caveats noted by the study authors: How much clinical and demographic metadata was included differed by source and by participant, and the metadata was provided uncurated.

TCRbeta CDR3 regions were amplified from genomic DNA by means of the immunoSEQ Assay, a bias-controlled multiplex PCR. Per the original workflow: The number of nucleated cells in each sample was estimated from the amplification of reference gene primers within the assay. To quantify the absolute abundance of each unique TCRbeta CDR3 rearrangement, sequence reads were collapsed and filtered. For each sample, productive Simpson clonality was calculated by taking the square root of Simpson's diversity index across productive rearrangements. Sourced from immuneACCESS, this table was stored by TCRdb with only in-frame sequences that have V and J called. A share of the clones is absent; for the studies checked, an unresolved V gene accounts for under half, and the remainder has no known explanation. Clonal size and the V and J genes are those of that table, whereas D and trimming came from the DNA. This sample lists over 85,000 clones; around 84% were detected once. The ten biggest clones cover around 25% of the sample.

As for this clone: Its antigen is unknown. The sample holds no much larger clone one base away, and base qualities are not on file.

The CDR3, cysteine through phenylalanine, is 15 amino acids long. This entry keeps only the CDR3 DNA: 45 bases, framed from base 1. The germline V gene (reference sequence) yields SEHNR for CDR1 and FQNEAQ for CDR2. The germline V and J ends show losses of 4 bases and 3 bases respectively, and no gene match explains 6 bases of the junction. Whole blood was collected in K2EDTA tubes by collaborating institutions according to the institutions' own protocols. For TCRbeta analysis, collaborator samples were shipped as frozen whole blood, as isolated PBMCs, or as DNA extracted from either sample type. The chain joins TRBV7-9 to TRBJ2-7; TRBD1 lines up with 10 middle nucleotides. The source material was peripheral blood. The sequence came from a man in his 60s with acute or convalescent COVID-19. The CDR3 corresponds to CASSSWDRGGYEQYF. The bases read TGTGCCAGCAGCTCGTGGGACAGGGGTGGCTACGAGCAGTACTTC.